This paragraph reports one TCR beta chain. This entry is derived from a study of T cells in women clearing cervical HPV infection. Whole-study context: Case blood drawn at lesion detection; control blood after infection cleared.

The repertoire was sequenced with immunoSEQ multiplex PCR; TCRdb's copy has only in-frame clones and lacks some. The sample has about 15,000 clones; the top ten hold 7.6%. The sample taken for sequencing was blood buffy coat. The sequence was collected from a woman between 18 and 70 years old with a cervical HPV16 infection that either progressed to CIN3+ or cleared (not recorded which).

The CDR3 reads CASSPRGFQPQHF. CDR3 DNA (partial): TGTGCCAGCAGCCCCAGGGGGTTTCAGCCC. The chain combines TRBV27 with TRBJ1-5; 7 nucleotides line up with TRBD1. The read halts 3 residues ahead of the CDR3 end, with the missing end drawn from the germline J gene. The V and J ends lost 6 bases and 6 bases, in that order; junction bases with no gene match: 5. This CDR3 region has 13 residues. Germline CDR1 is MNHEY and CDR2 is SMNVEV (reference sequence).